Sequencing of this TCR beta chain was carried out in a study of T cell responses to AZD1222 COVID-19 vaccine. Clones were read by immunoSEQ multiplex PCR, and TCRdb kept only the in-frame ones, dropping some. The data hold 75,000 to 100,000 clones, with roughly 90% observed a single time. The V gene's germline CDR1 is LGHDT and CDR2 YNNKEL (reference sequence). J was trimmed by 2 bases and V by 5 bases; bases with no gene match: 7. The CDR3 contains 17 residues. The TCR sequence derives from an adult in good health. The V and J genes are TRBV3-1 (or the pseudogene TRBV3-2) and TRBJ2-3; 13 bases agree with TRBD2. The input for sequencing was peripheral blood, taken on day 0 of AZD1222 vaccination. This chain's CDR3 is CASSSWTSGGYTDTQYF. CDR3 sequence (DNA): TGTGCCAGCAGCTCTTGGACTAGCGGGGGCTACACAGATACGCAGTATTTT.